The clone carrying this T cell receptor (beta chain) was picked up many times. The study amplified the TCR beta CDR3 region from genomic DNA. This amplification was carried out by two rounds of multiplex PCR. First-round PCR employed TRBV- and TRBJ-specific primers for each gene. TCRdb re-analysed the multiplex PCR reads in MiXCR, keeping a single row per CDR3 protein. The table shows around 31,000 distinct CDR3 sequences, with around 32% occurring only once. The blood draw at each of two time points yielded six milliliters of peripheral blood. These data originate in a study of prognosis after radiotherapy for stage I lung cancer. Study as a whole: The study enrolled 13 men and more than 5 women as patients, aged roughly 53 to 85 with a median of 74.5 years. Metastases at distant sites emerged in several patients after radiotherapy, at a median of roughly seven months, whereas about 15 showed no significant progression. Stereotactic body radiotherapy was never combined with concurrent therapy in any patient.

The CDR3 runs 17 residues. The V gene's germline CDR1 is MNHEY and CDR2 SMNVEV (reference sequence). Losses at the gene ends were 5 bases for V and 5 bases for J; bases not matched to a gene: 10. The receptor comes from a donor aged 50 or older with non-small cell lung cancer. The sequences come from PBMCs, collected before or after stereotactic body radiation therapy (not recorded which). The V gene is TRBV27, the J gene TRBJ2-3; 13 bases match TRBD2. CDR3 bases: TGTGCCAGCAGTCCATTAAGACTAGCGGGAGGAGTAGATACGCAGTATTTT. It yields the protein CASSPLRLAGGVDTQYF.